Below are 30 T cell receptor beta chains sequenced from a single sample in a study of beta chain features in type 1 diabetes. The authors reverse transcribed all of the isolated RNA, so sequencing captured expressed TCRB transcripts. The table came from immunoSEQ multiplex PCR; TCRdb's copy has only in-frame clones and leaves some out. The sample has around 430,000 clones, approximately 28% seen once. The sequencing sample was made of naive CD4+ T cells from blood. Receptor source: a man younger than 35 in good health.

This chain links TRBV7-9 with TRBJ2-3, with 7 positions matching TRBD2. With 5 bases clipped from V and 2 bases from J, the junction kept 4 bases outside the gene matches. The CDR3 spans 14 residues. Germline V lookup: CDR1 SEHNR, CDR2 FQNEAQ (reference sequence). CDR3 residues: CASSPSGTTDTQYF. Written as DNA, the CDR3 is TGTGCCAGCAGCCCGAGCGGGACCACAGATACGCAGTATTTT.

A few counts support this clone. CDR3 in amino acids: CASSSGLAGRTDTQYF. The CDR3 DNA reads as TGTGCCAGCAGTTCGGGACTAGCGGGCCGCACAGATACGCAGTATTTT. This chain joins TRBV28 and TRBJ2-3, with TRBD2 matching 12 bases. The CDR3 extends over 16 amino acids. J was trimmed by 1 base and V by 4 bases; bases with no gene match: 3. Germline values: CDR1 MDHEN, CDR2 SYDVKM. The whole variable domain, filled in from reference TRBV28 and TRBJ2-3, reads DVKVTQSSRYLVKRTGEKVFLECVQDMDHENMFWYRQDPGLGLRLIYFSYDVKMKEKGDIPEGYSVSREKKERFSLILESASTNQTSMYLCASSSGLAGRTDTQYFGPGTRLTVL.

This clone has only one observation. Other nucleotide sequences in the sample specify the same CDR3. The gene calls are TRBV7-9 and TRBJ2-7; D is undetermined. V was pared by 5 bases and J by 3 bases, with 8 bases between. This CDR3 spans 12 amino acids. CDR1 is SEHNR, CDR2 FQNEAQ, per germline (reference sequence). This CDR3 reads CASSAFSYEQYF. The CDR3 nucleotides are TGTGCCAGCAGCGCGTTTAGCTACGAGCAGTACTTC.

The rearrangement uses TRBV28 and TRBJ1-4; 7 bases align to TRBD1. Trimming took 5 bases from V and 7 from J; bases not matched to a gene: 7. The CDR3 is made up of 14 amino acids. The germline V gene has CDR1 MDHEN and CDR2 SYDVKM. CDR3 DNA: TGTGCCAGCAGTCAGACAGGGATGGGTGAAAAACTGTTTTTT. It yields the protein CASSQTGMGEKLFF.

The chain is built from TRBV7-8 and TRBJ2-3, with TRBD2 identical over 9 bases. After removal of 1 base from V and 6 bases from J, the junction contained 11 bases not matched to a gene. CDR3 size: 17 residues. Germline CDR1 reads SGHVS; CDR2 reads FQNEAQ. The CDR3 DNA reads TGTGCCAGCAGCTTAGTACTAGCGGGCTACGTCGGGGATACGCAGTATTTT. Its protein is CASSLVLAGYVGDTQYF.

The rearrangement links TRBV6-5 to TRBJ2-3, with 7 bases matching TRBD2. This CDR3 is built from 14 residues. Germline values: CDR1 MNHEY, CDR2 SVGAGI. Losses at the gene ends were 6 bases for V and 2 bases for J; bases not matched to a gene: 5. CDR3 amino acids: CASRPSGNTDTQYF. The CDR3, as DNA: TGTGCCAGCAGACCAAGCGGGAACACAGATACGCAGTATTTT.

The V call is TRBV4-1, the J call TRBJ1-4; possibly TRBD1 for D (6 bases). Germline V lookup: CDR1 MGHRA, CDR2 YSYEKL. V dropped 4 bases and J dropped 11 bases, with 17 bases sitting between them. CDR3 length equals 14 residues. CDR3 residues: CASSRRQETGKLFF. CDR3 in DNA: TGCGCCAGCAGCCGAAGACAGGAAACCGGCAAACTGTTTTTT.

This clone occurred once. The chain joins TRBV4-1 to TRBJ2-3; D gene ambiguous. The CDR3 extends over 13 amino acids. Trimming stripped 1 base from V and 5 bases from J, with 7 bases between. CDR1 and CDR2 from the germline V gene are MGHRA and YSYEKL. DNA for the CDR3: TGCGCCAGCAGCCAAGTTGGCAGAGATACGCAGTATTTT. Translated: CASSQVGRDTQYF.

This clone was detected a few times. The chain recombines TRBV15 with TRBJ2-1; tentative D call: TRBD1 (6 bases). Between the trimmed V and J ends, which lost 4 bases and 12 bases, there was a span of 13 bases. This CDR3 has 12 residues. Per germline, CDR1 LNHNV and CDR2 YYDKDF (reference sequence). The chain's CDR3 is CATSKIRDTQFF. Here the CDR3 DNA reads TGTGCCACCAGCAAGATACGGGACACGCAGTTCTTC.

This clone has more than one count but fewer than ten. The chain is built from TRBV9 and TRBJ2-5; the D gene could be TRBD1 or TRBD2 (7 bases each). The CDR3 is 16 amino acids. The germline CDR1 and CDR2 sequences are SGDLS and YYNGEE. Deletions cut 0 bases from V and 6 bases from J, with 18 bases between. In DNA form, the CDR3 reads TGTGCCAGCAGCGTAGGAGCAGGGGGGGACGGAAAGACCCAGTACTTC. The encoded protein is CASSVGAGGDGKTQYF.

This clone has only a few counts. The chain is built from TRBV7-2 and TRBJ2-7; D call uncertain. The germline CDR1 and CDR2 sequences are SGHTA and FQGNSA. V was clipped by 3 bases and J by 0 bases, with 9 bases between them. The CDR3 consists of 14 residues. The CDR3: CASSFYEASYEQYF. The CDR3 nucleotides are TGTGCCAGCAGCTTCTATGAAGCCTCCTACGAGCAGTACTTC.

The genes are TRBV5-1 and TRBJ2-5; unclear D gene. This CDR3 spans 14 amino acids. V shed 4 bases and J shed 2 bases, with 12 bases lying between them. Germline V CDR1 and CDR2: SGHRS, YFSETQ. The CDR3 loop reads CASSPSWGQETQYF. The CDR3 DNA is TGCGCCAGCAGCCCCTCATGGGGACAAGAGACCCAGTACTTC.

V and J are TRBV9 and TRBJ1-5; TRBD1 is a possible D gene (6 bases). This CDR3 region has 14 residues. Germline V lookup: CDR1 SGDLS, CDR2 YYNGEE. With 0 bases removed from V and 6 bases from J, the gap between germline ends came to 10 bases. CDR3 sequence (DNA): TGTGCCAGCAGCGTAGCAGGGGTCAGTCAGCCCCAGCATTTT. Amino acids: CASSVAGVSQPQHF.

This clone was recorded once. CDR3 loop: CASSQGLPPNEQFF. CDR3 sequence (DNA): TGCGCCAGCAGCCAAGGGCTCCCTCCCAATGAGCAGTTCTTC. This chain connects TRBV4-1 to TRBJ2-1; D remains unclear. V was clipped by 1 base and J by 6 bases, with 10 bases between them. Germline CDR1 is MGHRA and CDR2 is YSYEKL. The CDR3 covers 14 residues.

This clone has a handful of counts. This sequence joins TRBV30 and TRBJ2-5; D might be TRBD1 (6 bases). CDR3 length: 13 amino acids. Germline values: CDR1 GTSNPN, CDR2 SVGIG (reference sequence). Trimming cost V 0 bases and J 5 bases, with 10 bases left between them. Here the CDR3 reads CAWSVLDRETQYF. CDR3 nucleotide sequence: TGTGCCTGGAGTGTACTTGACAGGGAGACCCAGTACTTC. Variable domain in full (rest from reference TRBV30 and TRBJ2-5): SQTIHQWPATLVQPVGSPLSLECTVEGTSNPNLYWYRQAAGRGLQLLFYSVGIGQISSEVPQNLSASRPQDRQFILSSKKLLLSDSGFYLCAWSVLDRETQYFGPGTRLLVL.

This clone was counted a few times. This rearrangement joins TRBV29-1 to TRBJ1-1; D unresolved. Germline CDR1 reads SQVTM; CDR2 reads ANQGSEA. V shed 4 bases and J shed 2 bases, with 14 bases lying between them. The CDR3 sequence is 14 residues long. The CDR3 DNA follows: TGCAGCGTTGGGGCGGTCCCGGCCAACACTGAAGCTTTCTTT. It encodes CSVGAVPANTEAFF.

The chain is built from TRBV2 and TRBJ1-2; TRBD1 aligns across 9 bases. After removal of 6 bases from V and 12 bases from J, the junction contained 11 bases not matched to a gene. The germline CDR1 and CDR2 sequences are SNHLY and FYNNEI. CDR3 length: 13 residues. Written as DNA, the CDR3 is TGTGCCAGCAGCGCCGGGACAGGGAGGAGGGACACCTTC. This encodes CASSAGTGRRDTF. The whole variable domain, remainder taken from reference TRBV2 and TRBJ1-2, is EPEVTQTPSHQVTQMGQEVILRCVPISNHLYFYWYRQILGQKVEFLVSFYNNEISEKSEIFDDQFSVERPDGSNFTLKIRSTKLEDSAMYFCASSAGTGRRDTFGSGTRLTVV.

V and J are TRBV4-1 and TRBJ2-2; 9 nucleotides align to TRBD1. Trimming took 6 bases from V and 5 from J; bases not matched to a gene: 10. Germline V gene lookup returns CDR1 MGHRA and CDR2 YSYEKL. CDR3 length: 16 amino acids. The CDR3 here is CASRKWDRELTGELFF. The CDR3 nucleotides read TGCGCCAGCAGGAAATGGGACAGGGAACTTACCGGGGAGCTGTTTTTT.

The CDR3 region has the DNA TGTGCCAGCAGGGGACAGGGGCTCAATGAGCAGTTCTTC. Residues: CASRGQGLNEQFF. J is TRBJ2-1 and V is TRBV27; 10 positions agree with TRBD1. This CDR3 has 13 amino acids. Germline CDR1 and CDR2: MNHEY and SMNVEV (reference sequence). Losses at the gene ends were 6 bases for V and 6 bases for J; bases not matched to a gene: 2.

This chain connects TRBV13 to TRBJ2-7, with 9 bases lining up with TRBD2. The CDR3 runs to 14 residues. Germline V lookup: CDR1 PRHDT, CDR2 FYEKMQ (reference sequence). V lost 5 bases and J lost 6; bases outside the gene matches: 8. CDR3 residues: CASSRPGTSTEQYF. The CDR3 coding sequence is TGTGCCAGCAGCCGACCCGGGACTAGCACCGAGCAGTACTTC.

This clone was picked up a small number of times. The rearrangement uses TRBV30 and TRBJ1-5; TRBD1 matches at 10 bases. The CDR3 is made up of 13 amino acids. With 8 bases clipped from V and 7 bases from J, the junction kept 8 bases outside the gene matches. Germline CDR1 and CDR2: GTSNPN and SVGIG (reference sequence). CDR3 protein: CATSGQGGQPQHF. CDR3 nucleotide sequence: TGTGCCACCTCCGGACAGGGGGGACAGCCCCAGCATTTT.

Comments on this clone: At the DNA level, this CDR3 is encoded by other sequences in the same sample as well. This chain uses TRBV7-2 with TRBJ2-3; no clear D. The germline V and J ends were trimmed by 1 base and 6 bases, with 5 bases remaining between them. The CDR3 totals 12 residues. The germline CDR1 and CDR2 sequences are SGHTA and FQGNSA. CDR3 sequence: CASSLGRDTQYF. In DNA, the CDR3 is TGTGCCAGCAGCTTAGGAAGGGATACGCAGTATTTT.

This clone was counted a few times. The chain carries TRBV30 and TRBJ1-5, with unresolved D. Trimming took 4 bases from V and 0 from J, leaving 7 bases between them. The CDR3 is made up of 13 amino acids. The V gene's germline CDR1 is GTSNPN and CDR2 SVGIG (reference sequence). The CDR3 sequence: CAWKDYSNQPQHF. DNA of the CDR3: TGTGCCTGGAAAGACTATAGCAATCAGCCCCAGCATTTT.

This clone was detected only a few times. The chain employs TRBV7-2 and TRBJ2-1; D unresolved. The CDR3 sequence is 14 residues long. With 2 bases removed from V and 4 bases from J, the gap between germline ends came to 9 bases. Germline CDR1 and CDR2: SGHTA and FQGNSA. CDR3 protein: CASSLMVGYNEQFF. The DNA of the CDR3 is TGTGCCAGCAGCTTAATGGTGGGGTACAATGAGCAGTTCTTC.

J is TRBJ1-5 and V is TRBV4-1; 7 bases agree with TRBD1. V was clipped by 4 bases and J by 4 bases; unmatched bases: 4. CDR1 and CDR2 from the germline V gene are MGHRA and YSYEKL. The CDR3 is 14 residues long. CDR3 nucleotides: TGCGCCAGCAGCCCTCAGGGGGGAAATCAGCCCCAGCATTTT. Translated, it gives CASSPQGGNQPQHF.

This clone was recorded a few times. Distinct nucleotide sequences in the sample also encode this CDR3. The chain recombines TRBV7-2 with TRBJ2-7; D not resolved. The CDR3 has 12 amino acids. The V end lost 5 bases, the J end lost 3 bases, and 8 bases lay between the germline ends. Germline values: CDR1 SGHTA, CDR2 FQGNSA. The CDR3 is CASSPPSYEQYF. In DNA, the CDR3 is TGTGCCAGCAGCCCTCCCAGCTACGAGCAGTACTTC.

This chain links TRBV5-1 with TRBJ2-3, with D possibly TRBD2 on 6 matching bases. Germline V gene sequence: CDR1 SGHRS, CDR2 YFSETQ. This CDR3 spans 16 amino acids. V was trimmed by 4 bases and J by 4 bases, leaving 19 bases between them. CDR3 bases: TGCGCCAGCAGCGCGGGACGTACGGGTTACGCAGATACGCAGTATTTT. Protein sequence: CASSAGRTGYADTQYF. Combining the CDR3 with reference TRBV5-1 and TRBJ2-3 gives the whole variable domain KAGVTQTPRYLIKTRGQQVTLSCSPISGHRSVSWYQQTPGQGLQFLFEYFSETQRNKGNFPGRFSGRQFSNSRSEMNVSTLELGDSALYLCASSAGRTGYADTQYFGPGTRLTVL.

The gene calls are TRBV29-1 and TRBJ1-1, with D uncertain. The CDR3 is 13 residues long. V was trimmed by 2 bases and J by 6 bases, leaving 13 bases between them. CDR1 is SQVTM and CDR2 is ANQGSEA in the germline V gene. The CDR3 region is CSVERALNPEAFF. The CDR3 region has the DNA TGCAGCGTTGAAAGGGCACTTAACCCTGAAGCTTTCTTT.

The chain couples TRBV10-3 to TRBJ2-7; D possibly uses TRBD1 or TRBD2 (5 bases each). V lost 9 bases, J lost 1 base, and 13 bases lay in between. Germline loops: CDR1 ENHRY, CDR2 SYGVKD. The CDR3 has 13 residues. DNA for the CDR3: TGTGCCATGAGTCGGGACGATTCCTACGAGCAGTACTTC. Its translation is CAMSRDDSYEQYF.

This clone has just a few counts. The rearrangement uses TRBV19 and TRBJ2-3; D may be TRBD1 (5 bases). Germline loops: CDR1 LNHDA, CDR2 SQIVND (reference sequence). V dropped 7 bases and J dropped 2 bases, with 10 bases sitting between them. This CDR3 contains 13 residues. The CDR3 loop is CASTKTVTDTQYF. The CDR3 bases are TGTGCCAGTACCAAGACAGTCACAGATACGCAGTATTTT.